Each of the 30 T cell receptor beta chains below was sequenced from the same sample in a study of blood T cells in healthy people across ages. Primers used in a second PCR of roughly 6 to 11 cycles were a sample-barcoded 5' primer and a J-beta primer mix. MiXCR, run by TCRdb on the 5' RACE reads, gives a single entry per CDR3 protein. The sample consists of more than 600,000 distinct CDR3 sequences, 20% to 25% of them appearing once. These data were also filed under a second study, of T cells of mothers and their children.

Sequences were obtained from blood. The receptors here all came from a boy aged 5-17 years in good health.

V usage is TRBV11-1 and J usage is TRBJ2-5, with 8 bases fitting TRBD2. Germline V gene lookup returns CDR1 SGHAT and CDR2 FQDESV (reference sequence). The V gene end was trimmed by 4 bases and the J gene end by 0 bases; junction bases not matched to a gene: 22. The CDR3 loop spans 21 amino acids. The CDR3 sequence is CASSSTAVNRRTGGDQETQYF. CDR3 nucleotide sequence: TGTGCCAGCAGCTCAACCGCCGTCAATCGAAGAACGGGGGGGGACCAAGAGACCCAGTACTTC.

The V call is TRBV2, the J call TRBJ2-1; 11 bases align to TRBD2. V dropped 5 bases and J dropped 7; count of bases not matched to a gene: 7. This CDR3 region has 15 residues. Germline assignment: CDR1 SNHLY and CDR2 FYNNEI. The CDR3 DNA reads as TGTGCCAGCAGTATAGCGGGAGGGCCCATGAATGAGCAGTTCTTC. It yields the protein CASSIAGGPMNEQFF.

This clonotype turned up a few times. DNA of the CDR3: TGTGCCAGCAGCGTTCGACTAGTTCCCGATACGCAGTATTTT. This sequence encodes CASSVRLVPDTQYF. This chain joins TRBV9 and TRBJ2-3, with D possibly TRBD2 on 6 matching bases. Trimming took off 2 bases at V and 6 bases at J, with 13 bases between the two ends. CDR1 and CDR2 (germline): SGDLS, YYNGEE. This CDR3 comprises 14 residues.

This clonotype was seen a handful of times. This chain connects TRBV20-1 to TRBJ1-1; TRBD1 matches 7 bases. CDR1 and CDR2 (germline): DFQATT, SNEGSKA (reference sequence). Losses at the gene ends were 3 bases for V and 4 bases for J; bases not matched to a gene: 2. This CDR3 spans 12 amino acids. The CDR3 DNA follows: TGCAGTGCTAGTGGGACAGCCACTGAAGCTTTCTTT. This sequence encodes CSASGTATEAFF.

This clonotype was detected only a few times. The chain recombines TRBV7-2 with TRBJ2-3; 8 nucleotides agree with TRBD2. The CDR3 extends over 17 amino acids. Germline V gene data show CDR1 as SGHTA and CDR2 as FQGNSA. J lost 0 bases, V lost 5 bases, and 10 bases had no gene match. This CDR3 reads CASSRGLAPSSTDTQYF. The CDR3 DNA reads as TGTGCCAGCAGCCGCGGACTAGCACCCTCTAGCACAGATACGCAGTATTTT.

The chain combines TRBV5-1 with TRBJ2-1, with 7 bases aligning to TRBD2. Germline V gene lookup returns CDR1 SGHRS and CDR2 YFSETQ. The ends lost 7 bases at V and 2 bases at J; junction bases unmatched: 6. This CDR3 contains 14 residues. The chain's CDR3 is CASAWGGTYNEQFF. The CDR3 coding sequence is TGCGCCAGCGCCTGGGGGGGTACCTACAATGAGCAGTTCTTC.

This clonotype turned up a few times. The chain recombines TRBV28 with TRBJ2-1, with 7 bases aligning to TRBD2. J gave up 8 bases and V 2 bases, and 3 bases lay outside the gene matches. CDR3 size: 13 residues. Germline V gene lookup returns CDR1 MDHEN and CDR2 SYDVKM. This chain's CDR3 is CASSLAGVHEQFF. DNA for the CDR3: TGTGCCAGCAGTTTAGCGGGAGTGCATGAGCAGTTCTTC.

This chain connects TRBV7-9 to TRBJ2-7; 10 bases are shared with TRBD2. Germline CDR1 is SEHNR and CDR2 is FQNEAQ (reference sequence). V shed 5 bases and J 1 base; nucleotides not matched to a gene: 11. The CDR3 is made up of 17 amino acids. This CDR3 is CASSENLAGAQSYEQYF. As DNA, the CDR3 is TGTGCCAGCAGCGAGAATCTAGCGGGGGCCCAATCCTACGAGCAGTACTTC.

The rearrangement joins TRBV12-3 or TRBV12-4 to TRBJ2-1; 11 bases map to TRBD2. V trimming: 6 bases; J trimming: 13 bases; junction bases outside the gene matches: 8. This CDR3 region has 13 residues. The CDR3 bases are TGTGCCAGCAGCCGGATGACTAGCGGGAAACAGTTCTTC. Amino acid sequence: CASSRMTSGKQFF.

The V and J genes are TRBV6-5 and TRBJ1-1; 7 bases agree with TRBD1. CDR1 is MNHEY, CDR2 SVGAGI, per germline. The CDR3 has 14 residues. The V gene end was trimmed by 6 bases and the J gene end by 1 base; junction bases not matched to a gene: 5. The CDR3 loop reads CASRAGTANTEAFF. CDR3 coding DNA: TGTGCCAGCAGAGCCGGGACAGCGAACACTGAAGCTTTCTTT.

This clonotype was observed a few times. Here the CDR3 reads CASSSNSGQPYNEQFF. As DNA, the CDR3 is TGTGCCAGCAGCTCCAACTCGGGACAGCCCTACAATGAGCAGTTCTTC. The rearrangement joins TRBV7-9 to TRBJ2-1; 7 bases align to TRBD1. Germline CDR1 and CDR2: SEHNR and FQNEAQ (reference sequence). V shed 4 bases, J shed 2 bases, and the junction held 8 bases outside the gene matches. The CDR3 contains 16 residues.

V usage is TRBV20-1 and J usage is TRBJ2-1, with TRBD2 identical over 10 bases. Unmatched junction bases numbered 15, after V lost 5 bases and J lost 8 bases. The CDR3 extends over 16 amino acids. Looked up from germline, CDR1 is DFQATT and CDR2 is SNEGSKA (reference sequence). DNA of the CDR3: TGCAGTGCTGGGCTCCTGCTAGCGGGAGAGGGGTATGAGCAGTTCTTC. As protein: CSAGLLLAGEGYEQFF.

This clonotype occurred a few times. The chain is built from TRBV13 and TRBJ2-7, with 7 positions matching TRBD2. The junction had 14 bases not matched to a gene; V was cut back by 5 bases and J by 1 base. The CDR3 loop spans 17 amino acids. Germline CDR1 is PRHDT and CDR2 is FYEKMQ (reference sequence). CDR3 residues: CASSAWGRGEGSYEQYF. The CDR3 DNA follows: TGTGCCAGCAGCGCTTGGGGGAGGGGAGAAGGATCCTACGAGCAGTACTTC.

The V gene is TRBV4-1, the J gene TRBJ2-1; 15 positions agree with TRBD2. CDR3 size: 19 residues. Losses at the gene ends were 2 bases for V and 3 bases for J; bases not matched to a gene: 8. Germline V gives CDR1 MGHRA, CDR2 YSYEKL. This CDR3 reads CASSQIGTSGRPFYNEQFF. CDR3 bases: TGCGCCAGCAGCCAAATTGGGACTAGCGGGAGGCCATTCTACAATGAGCAGTTCTTC.

This clonotype was detected a few times. The gene calls are TRBV20-1 and TRBJ2-7, with 10 nucleotides matching TRBD1. The CDR3 has 14 amino acids. The germline CDR1 and CDR2 sequences are DFQATT and SNEGSKA (reference sequence). Losses at the gene ends were 1 base for V and 5 bases for J; bases not matched to a gene: 5. DNA for the CDR3: TGCAGTGCTAGAGGGACAGGGGGAATCCACGAGCAGTACTTC. Its protein product is CSARGTGGIHEQYF.

The CDR3 nucleotides are TGTGCCAGCAGTTACGACCGGGAGCGAGGGGAGCTGTTTTTT. Its translation: CASSYDRERGELFF. The J gene is TRBJ2-2, the V gene TRBV6-5; D perhaps matches TRBD2 (6 bases). The CDR3 has 14 residues. Germline V gene sequence: CDR1 MNHEY, CDR2 SVGAGI. The V end was cut by 2 bases, the J end by 8 bases, with 12 bases between.

This chain joins TRBV6-1 and TRBJ2-7; 10 nucleotides match TRBD2. Unmatched junction bases numbered 9, after V lost 0 bases and J lost 4 bases. The CDR3 length is 17 residues. The germline gives CDR1 MNHNS, CDR2 SASEGT. CDR3 DNA: TGTGCCAGCAGTGAAGCGCCGAGCGGGAGGGACTGGTACGAGCAGTACTTC. It encodes CASSEAPSGRDWYEQYF.

The sample holds a few counts of this clonotype. The chain is built from TRBV7-9 and TRBJ1-2; D gene ambiguous. V was trimmed by 5 bases and J by 0 bases, leaving 13 bases between them. Looked up from germline, CDR1 is SEHNR and CDR2 is FQNEAQ (reference sequence). The length of the CDR3 is 15 residues. The DNA of the CDR3 is TGTGCCAGCAGCCCGATTGACGGGGCTAACTATGGCTACACCTTC. This encodes CASSPIDGANYGYTF.

The V call is TRBV20-1, the J call TRBJ2-5; D ambiguous. Looked up from germline, CDR1 is DFQATT and CDR2 is SNEGSKA (reference sequence). The CDR3 is 16 residues long. V was shortened by 0 bases and J by 4 bases, with 18 bases between the two germline ends. CDR3 DNA sequence: TGCAGTGCTAGAGATCCCGTTCAAGATTCTCGAGAGACCCAGTACTTC. Protein product: CSARDPVQDSRETQYF.

This clonotype was recorded only once. The V and J genes are TRBV6-5 and TRBJ2-1; the match to TRBD2 covers 8 bases. CDR1 is MNHEY, CDR2 SVGAGI, per germline. CDR3 length: 15 amino acids. Trimming at V came to 0 bases and at J to 7 bases, leaving 5 bases not matched to a gene. DNA for the CDR3: TGTGCCAGCAGTTACTCGTTAGCGGGGAGTAATGAGCAGTTCTTC. Translated, it gives CASSYSLAGSNEQFF.

The genes are TRBV7-2 and TRBJ2-5, with D hard to call. Germline lookup yields CDR1 SGHTA and CDR2 FQGNSA. The CDR3 totals 14 residues. V lost 5 bases and J lost 3, with 13 bases in between. For the CDR3, the DNA is TGTGCCAGCAGCCCGTACAGAAAAGAAGAGACCCAGTACTTC. Encoded protein: CASSPYRKEETQYF.

V gene TRBV5-6 combines with J gene TRBJ2-5, with TRBD1 matching 7 bases. V was pared by 4 bases and J by 11 bases, with 11 bases of the junction left unmatched. Germline-derived CDR1 and CDR2 are SGHDT and YYEEEE. This CDR3 spans 13 amino acids. CDR3 region: CASSPTGLGEQYF. The DNA for the CDR3 is TGTGCCAGCAGCCCGACAGGGCTCGGGGAGCAGTACTTC.

The chain employs TRBV29-1 and TRBJ1-1; D might be TRBD1 (6 bases). The germline V gene has CDR1 SQVTM and CDR2 ANQGSEA. The V gene lost 6 bases and the J gene lost 7 bases, with 21 bases spanning the gap. The CDR3 extends over 14 amino acids. The DNA of the CDR3 is TGCAGCGTGGAGACGGGACAAAAAATCAATGAAGCTTTCTTT. Residues: CSVETGQKINEAFF.

This clonotype was recorded a few times. This chain joins TRBV6-5 and TRBJ2-5, with TRBD2 matching 8 bases. This CDR3 spans 16 amino acids. The J segment lost 5 bases and the V segment lost 4 bases, leaving 12 bases of the junction unmatched. Per germline, CDR1 MNHEY and CDR2 SVGAGI. In DNA, the CDR3 is TGTGCCAGCAGTTCCCAGGGGAGCGGGAGTGGGGAGACCCAGTACTTC. Its translation is CASSSQGSGSGETQYF.

This clonotype was recorded a few times. This sequence joins TRBV3-1 and TRBJ2-2, with D unresolved. CDR1 is LGHDT and CDR2 is YNNKEL in the germline V gene (reference sequence). Trimming took off 4 bases at V and 6 bases at J, with 9 bases between the two ends. The CDR3 sequence is 13 residues long. In DNA form, the CDR3 reads TGTGCCAGCAGCCCCCGACGACCCGGGGAGCTGTTTTTT. Translating gives CASSPRRPGELFF. Supplemented by reference TRBV3-1 and TRBJ2-2, the full variable domain reads DTAVSQTPKYLVTQMGNDKSIKCEQNLGHDTMYWYKQDSKKFLKIMFSYNNKELIINETVPNRFSPKSPDKAHLNLHINSLELGDSAVYFCASSPRRPGELFFGEGSRLTVL.

V gene TRBV29-1 combines with J gene TRBJ1-1; 10 bases line up with TRBD1. The trim removed 4 bases at V and 1 base at J, leaving 0 bases unmatched. The CDR3 runs 13 residues. CDR1 and CDR2 from the germline V gene are SQVTM and ANQGSEA. The CDR3 DNA reads TGCAGCGTTGGGACAGGGGGGAACACTGAAGCTTTCTTT. Residues: CSVGTGGNTEAFF.

The genes are TRBV10-1 and TRBJ2-7, with D possibly being TRBD2 (5 bases). The length of the CDR3 is 14 residues. Looked up from germline, CDR1 is WNHNN and CDR2 is SYGVQD (reference sequence). V lost 0 bases and J lost 6, with 12 bases in between. The CDR3 region is CASSESTIPGEQYF. The CDR3 nucleotides are TGCGCCAGCAGTGAGTCGACTATCCCGGGCGAGCAGTACTTC.

V is TRBV29-1 and J is TRBJ2-1; D remains unclear. Per the germline V gene, CDR1 is SQVTM and CDR2 is ANQGSEA. The V and J ends lost 4 bases and 3 bases respectively, with 4 bases between them. There are 11 residues in the CDR3. The CDR3 DNA reads TGCAGCGTTGGTATCTACAATGAGCAGTTCTTC. This gives the protein CSVGIYNEQFF.

The chain has TRBV25-1 and TRBJ2-7; 13 nucleotides line up with TRBD2. The CDR3 is 18 residues long. Germline V CDR1 and CDR2: MGHDK, SYGVNS. V dropped 7 bases and J dropped 4; count of bases not matched to a gene: 16. The CDR3: CASTGTSGMPLVIYEQYF. As DNA, the CDR3 is TGTGCCAGCACCGGGACTAGCGGGATGCCCCTAGTGATTTACGAGCAGTACTTC.

With respect to this clonotype: A junction boundary mismatches the germline segment, possibly from a read error. The V gene is TRBV27, the J gene TRBJ1-4; D not resolved. The CDR3 extends over 14 amino acids. Germline V CDR1 and CDR2: MNHEY, SMNVEV (reference sequence). CDR3 sequence: CAGRCWGLDEKPFF. The CDR3 DNA sequence: TGTGCCGGGCGTTGTTGGGGTTTGGATGAAAAACCGTTTTTT.